A single sample is the source of the 22 T cell receptor beta chains below, sequenced in a study of metastatic and nonmetastatic thyroid tumors. All patients were untreated before thyroid surgery. TCRdb re-called clones from the PCR reads using MiXCR. The table has some 19,000 clones, approximately 30% seen once; the top ten hold more than 9%. Sequenced sample: tumor tissue. These TCRs come from a female donor with papillary thyroid cancer or a benign thyroid nodule (not recorded which). Some clones in this sample may be carry-over from other donors' samples.

This clone occurred many times. The chain has TRBV9 and TRBJ2-1; the match to TRBD2 covers 13 bases. CDR3 size: 15 residues. V dropped 3 bases and J dropped 8; count of bases not matched to a gene: 5. Germline CDR1 is SGDLS and CDR2 is YYNGEE. The CDR3 bases are TGTGCCAGCAGCGCTACTAGCGGGAGGGGGGATGAGCAGTTCTTC. Translated: CASSATSGRGDEQFF.

The DNA of the CDR3 is TGTGCCAGCAGTTACTCCGGCGCGGGAGGGGGCAATGAGCAGTTCTTC. Its translation is CASSYSGAGGGNEQFF. The chain employs TRBV6-5 and TRBJ2-1; 9 nucleotides agree with TRBD2. The CDR3 has 16 residues. Germline V gives CDR1 MNHEY, CDR2 SVGAGI. J lost 6 bases, V lost 0 bases, and 6 bases had no gene match.

This clone has just a few counts. One end of the junction does not line up with germline, which may come from a read error. This rearrangement joins TRBV6-1 to TRBJ2-4; either TRBD1 or TRBD2 may supply D (5 bases each). CDR1 and CDR2 from the germline V gene are MNHNS and SASEGT. The CDR3 has 16 amino acids. CDR3 DNA sequence: TGTGCCAGCAGGGGACGACATGGATCGGCCAAAAACATTCAGTGCTTC. Translation gives CASRGRHGSAKNIQCF.

The chain is built from TRBV20-1 and TRBJ1-2; D is uncertain. The CDR3 has 12 amino acids. Deletions cut 3 bases from V and 6 bases from J, with 11 bases between. The germline gives CDR1 DFQATT, CDR2 SNEGSKA (reference sequence). CDR3 in DNA: TGCAGTGCTAGCTGGTCCAGTCATGGCTACACCTTC. Its translation: CSASWSSHGYTF.

The chain joins TRBV20-1 to TRBJ2-1; 16 bases are a match to TRBD2. This CDR3 comprises 16 residues. V was clipped by 6 bases and J by 5 bases; unmatched bases: 7. Germline-derived CDR1 and CDR2 are DFQATT and SNEGSKA (reference sequence). CDR3 DNA sequence: TGCAGTGCGGGGACTAGCGGGAGGGCTTTGGACAATGAGCAGTTCTTC. This encodes CSAGTSGRALDNEQFF.

This clone has more than one count but fewer than ten. The chain employs TRBV24-1 and TRBJ2-5, with D unresolved. Germline V lookup: CDR1 KGHDR, CDR2 SFDVKD. The CDR3 has 14 amino acids. Trimming left V 3 bases short and J 10 bases short, with 17 bases between. CDR3 in DNA: TGTGCCACCAGTGATACCACTGTGGACCAAATCCAGTACTTC. Translated: CATSDTTVDQIQYF.

As to this clone: At one end the junction does not follow the germline gene, possibly because of a read error. The rearrangement uses TRBV6-2 or TRBV6-3 and TRBJ1-4; D is undetermined. The CDR3 covers 15 residues. Germline V gene data show CDR1 as MNHEY and CDR2 as SVGEGT. CDR3 in DNA: TGTGCCAGCATTTACCTCTTCGGTCAGAGTGAAAGACTGTTTTTT. It encodes CASIYLFGQSERLFF.

This chain connects TRBV7-2 to TRBJ2-7; D remains unclear. Germline CDR1 SGHTA, CDR2 FQGNSA. The CDR3 is 11 amino acids. Trimming removed 4 bases from V and 4 bases from J, with 5 bases in between. The CDR3 loop reads CASSSYYEQYF. The DNA for the CDR3 is TGTGCCAGCAGCTCCTATTACGAGCAGTACTTC.

This rearrangement joins TRBV11-2 to TRBJ2-1; 10 bases map to TRBD2. V dropped 4 bases and J dropped 4; count of bases not matched to a gene: 7. CDR1 is SGHAT and CDR2 is FQNNGV in the germline V gene. The CDR3 has 16 residues. CDR3 amino acids: CASSSTISGGYNEQFF. In DNA, the CDR3 is TGTGCCAGCAGCTCCACCATTAGCGGGGGGTACAATGAGCAGTTCTTC.

The chain links TRBV6-1 to TRBJ2-7; D is ambiguous. Per the germline V gene, CDR1 is MNHNS and CDR2 is SASEGT. The CDR3 totals 14 residues. V lost 4 bases and J lost 0, with 10 bases in between. The chain's CDR3 is CASSGKGSSYEQYF. CDR3 coding DNA: TGTGCCAGCAGTGGGAAGGGTTCCTCCTACGAGCAGTACTTC.

This clone was observed at least ten times. The chain carries TRBV27 and TRBJ2-5; 12 nucleotides match TRBD2. Unmatched junction bases numbered 8, after V lost 3 bases and J lost 3 bases. Germline CDR1 MNHEY, CDR2 SMNVEV (reference sequence). The CDR3 is 17 amino acids. CDR3 sequence reads: CASSFPTSGGREETQYF. CDR3 bases: TGTGCCAGCAGTTTCCCGACTAGCGGGGGAAGGGAAGAGACCCAGTACTTC.

The rearrangement uses TRBV27 and TRBJ1-2, with TRBD1 identical over 7 bases. CDR3 length: 16 residues. CDR1 and CDR2 (germline): MNHEY, SMNVEV (reference sequence). J was trimmed by 5 bases and V by 7 bases; bases with no gene match: 16. DNA of the CDR3: TGTGCCAGCAAAGGGGGGCCGGAACAGGGGTTATATGGCTACACCTTC. Translated, it gives CASKGGPEQGLYGYTF.

CDR3 bases: TGTGCCAGCAGCGTAGAATCTGGGGCCAACGTCCTGACTTTC. Translating it yields CASSVESGANVLTF. The chain recombines TRBV9 with TRBJ2-6; D remains ambiguous. Trimming left V 0 bases short and J 1 base short, with 2 bases between. Germline V gene sequence: CDR1 SGDLS, CDR2 YYNGEE. This CDR3 is built from 14 residues.

This clone was observed at least ten times. V usage is TRBV15 and J usage is TRBJ1-1; a possible D gene is TRBD1 (6 bases). This CDR3 has 15 residues. Trimming cost V 0 bases and J 6 bases, with 14 bases left between them. Germline V gene data show CDR1 as LNHNV and CDR2 as YYDKDF (reference sequence). In nucleotides, the CDR3 is TGTGCCACCAGCAGAGATCGGGGAGGGGGAGCTGAAGCTTTCTTT. Amino acid sequence: CATSRDRGGGAEAFF.

This clone is categorized as medium-sized. The V and J genes are TRBV3-1 and TRBJ1-6; D possibly corresponds to TRBD1 (6 bases). The V and J ends lost 0 bases and 7 bases respectively, with 10 bases between them. Germline CDR1 LGHDT, CDR2 YNNKEL (reference sequence). The CDR3 length is 15 residues. In nucleotides, the CDR3 is TGTGCCAGCAGCCAAGACGACAGGAAAAATTCACCCCTCCACTTT. It translates to CASSQDDRKNSPLHF.

This clone was found many times. The chain links TRBV10-3 to TRBJ1-2; possible D gene TRBD1, 5 bases. CDR1 and CDR2 (germline): ENHRY, SYGVKD. Trimming pared 3 bases from V and 6 bases from J, leaving 11 bases between. The CDR3 contains 13 residues. Here the CDR3 reads CAISDDGGHGYTF. The CDR3 coding sequence is TGTGCCATCAGTGACGACGGGGGACATGGCTACACCTTC.

The chain carries TRBV20-1 and TRBJ1-2; no firm D call. The germline V gene has CDR1 DFQATT and CDR2 SNEGSKA (reference sequence). Deletions cut 5 bases from V and 1 base from J, with 8 bases between. The CDR3 is 12 amino acids. The CDR3 bases are TGCAGTGCTGACGGGGTTAACTATGGCTACACCTTC. It translates to CSADGVNYGYTF.

By sample fraction, this clone is medium-sized. The chain links TRBV27 to TRBJ1-1; TRBD1 might be the D (5 bases). Trimming removed 7 bases at V and 4 bases at J, with 16 bases between. Germline V CDR1 and CDR2: MNHEY, SMNVEV (reference sequence). The CDR3 spans 14 residues. DNA for the CDR3: TGTGCCAGCAATGGAGGGTGGGGGGGCACTGAAGCTTTCTTT. Protein: CASNGGWGGTEAFF.

The rearrangement uses TRBV6-1 and TRBJ1-3; TRBD1 might be the D (5 bases). From germline, CDR1 is MNHNS and CDR2 SASEGT. Trimming shortened V by 6 bases and J by 8 bases, and 17 bases separated the two germline ends. The CDR3 is 14 residues long. The CDR3 bases are TGTGCCAGCAGCTGGGGACGGGGAAAGGACACCATATATTTT. Amino acid sequence: CASSWGRGKDTIYF.

V usage is TRBV6-5 and J usage is TRBJ2-2, with D hard to call. This CDR3 has 14 residues. Germline V lookup: CDR1 MNHEY, CDR2 SVGAGI. V was pared by 4 bases and J by 0 bases, with 6 bases between. The CDR3 DNA follows: TGTGCCAGCAGTTTACAGTCGAACACCGGGGAGCTGTTTTTT. This gives the protein CASSLQSNTGELFF.

This clone was recorded at least ten times. A much larger clonotype is one base distant, so this may be a read error. Since the CDR3 does not end with the conserved phenylalanine or tryptophan, this likely comes from a read error. Other DNA sequences of this sample code for an identical CDR3. This chain connects TRBV6-2 or TRBV6-3 to TRBJ2-7; 14 bases match TRBD2. Germline lookup yields CDR1 MNHEY and CDR2 SVGEGT. V lost 10 bases and J lost 7; bases outside the gene matches: 15. This CDR3 region has 16 residues. The CDR3, as DNA: TGTGCCACCTTGGGGACTAGCGGGAGCATCGGGGAAGAGCAGTACCTC. Its translation is CATLGTSGSIGEEQYL.

This clone was counted at least ten times. This chain connects TRBV4-1 to TRBJ1-2, with TRBD1 as a possible D gene (6 bases). V was cut by 5 bases and J by 0 bases, with 10 bases left in between. The CDR3 has 14 amino acids. CDR1 is MGHRA and CDR2 is YSYEKL in the germline V gene. CDR3 sequence reads: CASSGKGANYGYTF. CDR3 bases: TGCGCCAGCAGCGGCAAGGGGGCTAACTATGGCTACACCTTC.